Listed below are T cell receptor beta chains from one sample, sequenced in a study of blood T cell repertoires in COVID-19. The assay was immunoSEQ multiplex PCR, and TCRdb's table has in-frame clones only and misses some. The profile shows 200,000 to 300,000 clones, around 88% of them singletons. Sequences were obtained from peripheral blood. Receptors originate from a woman aged 80 or over with COVID-19, enrolled during active disease. CDR3s include the opening cysteine and the closing phenylalanine or tryptophan. The D gene is left open where the match is weak. Size values are once, few and many counts, or a class for expanded clones, and some rows have none.

J gene,CDR3 length,V gene,clone size,D gene,CDR3 protein,CDR3 DNA
TRBJ1-6,14,TRBV5-4,.,.,CASSYREGNSPLHF,TGTGCCAGCAGTTACAGGGAAGGGAATTCACCCCTCCACTTT
TRBJ2-1,12,TRBV19,.,TRBD1,CASSMDRNEQFF,TGTGCCAGTAGTATGGACAGGAATGAGCAGTTCTTC
TRBJ1-3,14,TRBV27,.,.,CASSLNRFGNTIYF,TGTGCCAGCAGTTTAAACAGGTTTGGAAACACCATATATTTT
TRBJ1-2,13,TRBV30,.,.,CAWSVRGDGGYTF,TGTGCCTGGAGTGTACGCGGGGACGGAGGGTACACCTTC
TRBJ2-2,12,TRBV2,.,.,CASSVPTGELFF,TGTGCCAGCAGTGTCCCTACCGGGGAGCTGTTTTTT
TRBJ1-2,16,TRBV2,.,.,CASSAFAGRQNYGYTF,TGTGCCAGCAGTGCCTTTGCGGGCAGGCAGAACTATGGCTACACCTTC
TRBJ2-1,20,TRBV19,.,.,CASSMVGRGAPQSSYNEQFF,TGTGCCAGTAGCATGGTGGGACGGGGGGCCCCACAGAGCTCCTACAATGAGCAGTTCTTC
TRBJ2-7,15,TRBV4-1,.,TRBD1,CASSQDWDRGYEQYF,TGCGCCAGCAGCCAGGATTGGGACAGGGGCTACGAGCAGTACTTC
TRBJ1-5,15,TRBV30,.,.,CAWSVQGKARQPQHF,TGTGCCTGGAGTGTACAGGGCAAAGCTCGACAGCCCCAGCATTTT
TRBJ1-2,14,TRBV6-1,.,.,CASSEALLNYGYTF,TGTGCCAGCAGTGAAGCACTACTAAACTATGGCTACACCTTC
TRBJ2-2,16,TRBV5-1,.,TRBD2,CASSFTSGVITGELFF,TGCGCCAGCAGCTTTACTAGCGGGGTGATCACCGGGGAGCTGTTTTTT
TRBJ1-1,13,TRBV5-1,.,TRBD1,CASWGQGNTEAFF,TGCGCCAGCTGGGGACAGGGGAACACTGAAGCTTTCTTT
TRBJ2-3,14,TRBV19,.,TRBD2,CASSIQGGADTQYF,TGTGCCAGTAGTATACAGGGAGGGGCAGATACGCAGTATTTT
TRBJ2-6,19,TRBV4-2,.,TRBD2,CASSQIGLAGGMGANVLTF,TGTGCCAGCAGCCAAATCGGACTAGCGGGGGGTATGGGGGCCAACGTCCTGACTTTC
TRBJ1-1,11,TRBV7-9,.,.,CASSQNTEAFF,TGTGCCAGCAGTCAAAACACTGAAGCTTTCTTT
TRBJ1-2,15,TRBV18,.,TRBD1,CASSPTGGEGYGYTF,TGTGCCAGCTCACCGACAGGGGGCGAGGGCTATGGCTACACCTTC
TRBJ1-5,16,TRBV28,.,.,CASNLGTDGSNQPQHF,TGTGCCAGCAACCTTGGGACTGACGGTAGCAATCAGCCCCAGCATTTT
TRBJ1-2,13,TRBV7-3,.,.,CASSPGANYGYTF,TGTGCCAGCAGCCCAGGGGCCAACTATGGCTACACCTTC
TRBJ2-5,18,TRBV4-2,.,TRBD2,CASSQELTSGGVQETQYF,TGTGCCAGCAGCCAAGAGTTGACAAGCGGGGGGGTACAAGAGACCCAGTACTTC
TRBJ1-2,15,TRBV5-1,.,TRBD1,CASNDQTGVPGGYTF,TGCGCCAGCAACGACCAAACAGGGGTACCAGGTGGCTACACCTTC
TRBJ2-1,15,TRBV7-2,.,TRBD2,CASSLVASGGTEQFF,TGTGCCAGCAGCTTAGTTGCCAGCGGGGGGACTGAGCAGTTCTTC
TRBJ1-2,14,TRBV6-5,.,TRBD1,CASLLSPTGSGYTF,TGTGCCAGCCTGTTATCACCGACAGGGAGTGGCTACACCTTC
TRBJ1-1,13,TRBV5-1,.,.,CASSSQSQGEAFF,TGCGCCAGCAGCTCCCAGTCACAGGGTGAAGCTTTCTTT
TRBJ1-4,14,TRBV6-5,.,.,CASSYSEANEKLFF,TGTGCCAGCAGTTACTCAGAGGCTAATGAAAAACTGTTTTTT
TRBJ1-5,15,TRBV19,.,.,CASSIGAPSGQPQHF,TGTGCCAGTAGTATAGGGGCGCCGAGCGGTCAGCCCCAGCATTTT
TRBJ1-4,15,TRBV7-2,.,TRBD1,CASSLLGQGDEKLFF,TGTGCCAGCAGCTTACTAGGACAGGGAGATGAAAAACTGTTTTTT
TRBJ2-1,16,TRBV7-2,.,.,CASSPSGGALYNEQFF,TGTGCCAGCAGCCCCAGCGGCGGGGCCCTCTACAATGAGCAGTTCTTC
TRBJ1-5,14,TRBV7-9,once,.,CASSYDSSNQPQHF,TGTGCCAGCAGTTATGACAGTAGCAATCAGCCCCAGCATTTT
TRBJ1-3,16,TRBV5-4,.,TRBD1,CASSARDRRSGNTIYF,TGTGCCAGCAGCGCTCGGGACAGGCGCTCTGGAAACACCATATATTTT
TRBJ2-5,14,TRBV7-9,.,TRBD2,CASRSSGYQETQYF,TGTGCCAGCAGGAGTAGCGGGTACCAAGAGACCCAGTACTTC
TRBJ1-1,13,TRBV5-6,few,.,CASSFTGNTEAFF,TGTGCCAGCAGCTTCACGGGAAACACTGAAGCTTTCTTT
TRBJ2-5,14,TRBV2,once,TRBD1,CASRIDRGRETQYF,TGTGCCAGCAGGATAGACAGGGGCCGGGAGACCCAGTACTTC
TRBJ1-2,13,TRBV2,.,TRBD1,CASSEGQGWGYTF,TGTGCCAGCAGTGAAGGACAGGGGTGGGGCTACACCTTC
TRBJ2-5,14,TRBV14,.,TRBD2,CASSPQLAGGTQYF,TGTGCCAGCAGCCCCCAACTAGCGGGGGGAACCCAGTACTTC
TRBJ1-5,14,TRBV27,.,.,CASSLGTKNQPQHF,TGTGCCAGCAGTTTGGGGACAAAAAATCAGCCCCAGCATTTT
TRBJ2-3,14,TRBV25-1,.,TRBD2,CATSGGRFADTQYF,TGTGCCACCTCGGGGGGGCGTTTCGCAGATACGCAGTATTTT
TRBJ1-2,14,TRBV27,.,.,CASSTSREGYGYTF,TGTGCCAGCAGTACCTCCAGGGAAGGGTATGGCTACACCTTC
TRBJ2-5,16,TRBV6-1,.,TRBD2,CASSVGTIAGGETQYF,TGTGCCAGCAGTGTGGGGACTATAGCGGGGGGGGAGACCCAGTACTTC
TRBJ2-7,15,TRBV29-1,once,.,CSARGGSGDPYEQYF,TGCAGCGCCCGTGGGGGTTCAGGGGACCCCTACGAGCAGTACTTC
TRBJ1-1,14,TRBV10-3,.,.,CAISESQGRTEAFF,TGTGCCATCAGTGAGTCGCAGGGTAGGACTGAAGCTTTCTTT